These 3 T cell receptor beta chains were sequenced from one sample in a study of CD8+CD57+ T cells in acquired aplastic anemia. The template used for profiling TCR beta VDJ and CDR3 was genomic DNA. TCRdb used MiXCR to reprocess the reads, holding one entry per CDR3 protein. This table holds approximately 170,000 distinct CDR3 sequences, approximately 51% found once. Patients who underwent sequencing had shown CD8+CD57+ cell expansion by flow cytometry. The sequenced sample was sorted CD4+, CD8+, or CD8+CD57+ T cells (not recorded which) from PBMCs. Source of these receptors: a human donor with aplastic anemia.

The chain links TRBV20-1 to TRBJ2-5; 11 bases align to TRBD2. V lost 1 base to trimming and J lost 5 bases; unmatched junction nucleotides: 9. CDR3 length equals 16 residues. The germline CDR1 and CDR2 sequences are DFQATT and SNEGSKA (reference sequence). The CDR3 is CSARGGTSGKGETQYF. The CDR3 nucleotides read TGCAGTGCTAGAGGGGGGACTAGCGGAAAGGGGGAGACCCAGTACTTC.

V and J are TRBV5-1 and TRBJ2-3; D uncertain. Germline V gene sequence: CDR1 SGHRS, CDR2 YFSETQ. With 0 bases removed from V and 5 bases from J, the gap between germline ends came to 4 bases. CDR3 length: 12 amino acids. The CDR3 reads CASSLEVDTQYF. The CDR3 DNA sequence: TGCGCCAGCAGCTTGGAAGTAGATACGCAGTATTTT.

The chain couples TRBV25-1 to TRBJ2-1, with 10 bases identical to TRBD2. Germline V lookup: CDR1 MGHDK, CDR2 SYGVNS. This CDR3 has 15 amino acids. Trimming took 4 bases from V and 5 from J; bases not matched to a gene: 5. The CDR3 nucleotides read TGTGCCAGCAGTGTTTTAACTAGCGGGGACAATGAGCAGTTCTTC. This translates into CASSVLTSGDNEQFF.